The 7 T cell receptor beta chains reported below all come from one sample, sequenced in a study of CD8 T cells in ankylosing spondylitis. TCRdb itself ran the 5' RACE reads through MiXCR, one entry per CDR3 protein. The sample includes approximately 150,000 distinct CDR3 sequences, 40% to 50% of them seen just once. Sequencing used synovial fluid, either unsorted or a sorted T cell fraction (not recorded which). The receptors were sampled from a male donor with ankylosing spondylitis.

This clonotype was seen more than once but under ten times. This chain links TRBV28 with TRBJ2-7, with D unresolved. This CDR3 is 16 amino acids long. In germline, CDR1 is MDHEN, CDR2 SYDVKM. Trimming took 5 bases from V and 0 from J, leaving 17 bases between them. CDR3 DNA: TGTGCCAGCAGTCCCTGTTGCGGTGCAAGCTCCTACGAGCAGTACTTC. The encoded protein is CASSPCCGASSYEQYF.

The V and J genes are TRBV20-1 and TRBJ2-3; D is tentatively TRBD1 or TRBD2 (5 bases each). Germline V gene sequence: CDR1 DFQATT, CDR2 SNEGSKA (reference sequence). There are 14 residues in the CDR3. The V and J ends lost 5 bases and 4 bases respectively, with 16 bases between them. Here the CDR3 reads CSASPRDLSDTQYF. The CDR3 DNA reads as TGCAGTGCTTCCCCCCGGGACCTATCAGATACGCAGTATTTT.

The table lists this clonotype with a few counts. Written as DNA, the CDR3 is TGTGCCAGCAGTTTAAGCTTGATGAACACTGAAGCTTTCTTT. Amino acids: CASSLSLMNTEAFF. The chain links TRBV12-3 or TRBV12-4 to TRBJ1-1; D is undetermined. The length of the CDR3 is 14 residues. V gave up 2 bases and J gave up 0 bases, with 7 bases separating them.

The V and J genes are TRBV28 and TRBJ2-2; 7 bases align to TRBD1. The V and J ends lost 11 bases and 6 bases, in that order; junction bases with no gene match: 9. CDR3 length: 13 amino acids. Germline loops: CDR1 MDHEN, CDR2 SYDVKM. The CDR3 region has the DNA TGTGCCGACCGAGGGGGCGGACCCGGGGAGCTGTTTTTT. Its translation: CADRGGGPGELFF. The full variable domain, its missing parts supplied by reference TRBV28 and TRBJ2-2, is DVKVTQSSRYLVKRTGEKVFLECVQDMDHENMFWYRQDPGLGLRLIYFSYDVKMKEKGDIPEGYSVSREKKERFSLILESASTNQTSMYLCADRGGGPGELFFGEGSRLTVL.

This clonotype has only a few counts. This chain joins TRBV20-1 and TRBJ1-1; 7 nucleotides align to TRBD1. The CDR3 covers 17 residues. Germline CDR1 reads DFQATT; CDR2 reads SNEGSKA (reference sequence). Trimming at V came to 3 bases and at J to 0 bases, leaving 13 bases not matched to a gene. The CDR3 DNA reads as TGCAGTGCTAGTGGTTATGACAGGGTGGACGTGAACACTGAAGCTTTCTTT. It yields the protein CSASGYDRVDVNTEAFF.

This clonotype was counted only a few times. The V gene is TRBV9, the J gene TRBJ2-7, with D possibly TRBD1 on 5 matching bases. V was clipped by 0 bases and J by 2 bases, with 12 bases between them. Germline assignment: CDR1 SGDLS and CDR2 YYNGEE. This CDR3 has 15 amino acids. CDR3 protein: CASSVAPGFTYEQYF. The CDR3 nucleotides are TGTGCCAGCAGCGTAGCTCCAGGGTTCACCTACGAGCAGTACTTC. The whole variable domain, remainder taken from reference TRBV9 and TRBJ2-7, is DSGVTQTPKHLITATGQRVTLRCSPRSGDLSVYWYQQSLDQGLQFLIQYYNGEERAKGNILERFSAQQFPDLHSELNLSSLELGDSALYFCASSVAPGFTYEQYFGPGTRLTVT.

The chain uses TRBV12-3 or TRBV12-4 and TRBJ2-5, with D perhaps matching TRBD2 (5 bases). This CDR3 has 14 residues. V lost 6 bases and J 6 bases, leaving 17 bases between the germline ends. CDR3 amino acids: CASSSERTPQTQYF. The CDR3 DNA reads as TGTGCCAGCAGCTCAGAGCGGACCCCGCAGACCCAGTACTTC.